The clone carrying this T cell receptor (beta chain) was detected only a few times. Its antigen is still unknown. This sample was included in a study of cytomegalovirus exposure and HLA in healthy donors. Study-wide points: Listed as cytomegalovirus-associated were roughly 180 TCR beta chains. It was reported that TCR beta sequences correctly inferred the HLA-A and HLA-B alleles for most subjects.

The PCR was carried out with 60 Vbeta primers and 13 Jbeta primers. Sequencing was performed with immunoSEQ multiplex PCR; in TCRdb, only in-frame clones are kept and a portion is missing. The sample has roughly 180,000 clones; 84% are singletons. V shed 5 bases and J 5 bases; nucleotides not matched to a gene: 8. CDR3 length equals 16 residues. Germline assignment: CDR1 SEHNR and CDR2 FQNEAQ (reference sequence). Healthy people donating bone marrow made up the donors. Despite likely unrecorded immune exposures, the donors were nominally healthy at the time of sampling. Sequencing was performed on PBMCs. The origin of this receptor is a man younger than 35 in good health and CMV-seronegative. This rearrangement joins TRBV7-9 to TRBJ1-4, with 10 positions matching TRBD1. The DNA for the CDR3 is TGTGCCAGCAGCCCGCATTGGGGACAGGGGAATGAAAAACTGTTTTTT. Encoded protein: CASSPHWGQGNEKLFF.